Given below is one T cell receptor (beta chain) in context. This record belongs to a study of blood T cell repertoires in COVID-19. Study-wide background: Sample material is recorded as cDNA or gDNA derived from T cells, B-cell-depleted T cells, or PBMCs.

The V gene's germline CDR1 is GTSNPN and CDR2 SVGIG (reference sequence). The germline V and J ends were trimmed by 3 bases and 5 bases, with 10 bases remaining between them. The CDR3 totals 12 residues. Some clones are missing from TCRdb's copy, which holds only in-frame ones; the method was immunoSEQ multiplex PCR. The repertoire holds under 300,000 clones, 85% to 90% seen once, with roughly 3.9% in the top ten. The V call is TRBV30, the J call TRBJ2-5; D unresolved. The sequenced sample was peripheral blood. This clonotype originated in a middle-aged woman with acute or convalescent COVID-19. As DNA, the CDR3 is TGTGCCTGGAGCCCGTCCGAGGAGACCCAGTACTTC. This sequence encodes CAWSPSEETQYF.